Given below is one TCR beta chain in context. Method: immunoSEQ multiplex PCR; TCRdb's copy keeps in-frame clones and lacks some. The repertoire holds approximately 740,000 clones, about 74% seen once, with approximately 1.7% in the top ten. The data belong to a study of shared clonotypes between healthy human individuals. On the study more broadly: A couple of women and a few men aged 18 to 49 served as donors.

Partitioning of CD4+ cells yielded a CD45RA+ naive subset and a CD45RA-negative memory subset. Per the germline V gene, CDR1 is SNHLY and CDR2 is FYNNEI. This CDR3 is built from 15 residues. Trimming took off 7 bases at V and 0 bases at J, with 15 bases between the two ends. Input material: memory CD4+ T cells sorted from blood. As for subset: CD45RA-negative fraction. This sequence was found in a woman aged 30 to 39 in good health. The genes are TRBV2 and TRBJ1-1; D ambiguous. DNA of the CDR3: TGTGCCAGCACCCCCCACCCGGACCTGAACACTGAAGCTTTCTTT. This codes for CASTPHPDLNTEAFF.